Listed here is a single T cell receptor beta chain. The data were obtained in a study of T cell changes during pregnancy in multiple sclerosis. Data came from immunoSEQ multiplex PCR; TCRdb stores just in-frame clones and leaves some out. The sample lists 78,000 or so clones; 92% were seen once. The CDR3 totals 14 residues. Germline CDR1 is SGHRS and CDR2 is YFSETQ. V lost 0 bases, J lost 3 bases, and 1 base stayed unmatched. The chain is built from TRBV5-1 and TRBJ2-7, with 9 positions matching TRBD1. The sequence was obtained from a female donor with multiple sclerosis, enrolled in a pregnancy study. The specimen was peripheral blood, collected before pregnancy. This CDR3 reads CASSLEGQGYEQYF. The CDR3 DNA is TGCGCCAGCAGCTTGGAGGGACAGGGCTACGAGCAGTACTTC. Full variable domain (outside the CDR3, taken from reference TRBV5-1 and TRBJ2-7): KAGVTQTPRYLIKTRGQQVTLSCSPISGHRSVSWYQQTPGQGLQFLFEYFSETQRNKGNFPGRFSGRQFSNSRSEMNVSTLELGDSALYLCASSLEGQGYEQYFGPGTRLTVT.